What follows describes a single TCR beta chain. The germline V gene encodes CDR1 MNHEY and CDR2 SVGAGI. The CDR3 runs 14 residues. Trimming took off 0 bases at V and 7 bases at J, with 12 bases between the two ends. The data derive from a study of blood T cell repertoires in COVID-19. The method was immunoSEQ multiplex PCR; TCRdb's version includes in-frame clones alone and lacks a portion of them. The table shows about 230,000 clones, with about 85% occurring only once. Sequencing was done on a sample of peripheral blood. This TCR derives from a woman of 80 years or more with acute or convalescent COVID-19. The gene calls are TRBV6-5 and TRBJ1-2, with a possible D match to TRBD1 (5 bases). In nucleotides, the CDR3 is TGTGCCAGCAGTTACTCAGGGGCGGAGGGTGGCTACACCTTC. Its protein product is CASSYSGAEGGYTF.